These 7 T cell receptor beta chains were all obtained from the same sample, sequenced in a study of breast tumors, draining lymph nodes, adjacent tissues. Axillary draining lymph nodes of breast cancer patients supplied the node samples. TCRdb re-analysed the multiplex PCR reads in MiXCR, keeping a single row per CDR3 protein. Seen here are approximately 230,000 distinct CDR3 sequences, less than 40% observed once, and the top ten hold approximately 3.7%. Sample: axillary lymph node tissue. These receptors originate from a female donor with breast cancer. Some clones in this sample may be carry-over from other donors' samples.

J is TRBJ2-5 and V is TRBV11-3; 8 nucleotides match TRBD2. Germline CDR1 and CDR2: SGHNT and YENEEA. Losses at the gene ends were 3 bases for V and 5 bases for J; bases not matched to a gene: 8. This CDR3 region has 15 residues. DNA of the CDR3: TGTGCCAGCAGCTTGGGGACTAGGTTCAATGAGACCCAGTACTTC. It translates to CASSLGTRFNETQYF.

In this sample, this clonotype turned up many times. The J gene is TRBJ2-3, the V gene TRBV11-3, with 8 bases fitting TRBD1. After removal of 3 bases from V and 11 bases from J, the junction contained 4 bases not matched to a gene. This CDR3 is 12 amino acids long. Germline V gene data show CDR1 as SGHNT and CDR2 as YENEEA. CDR3 bases: TGTGCCAGCAGCTTCACGGGACAGGAGCAGTATTTT. This gives the protein CASSFTGQEQYF.

The table lists this clonotype with many counts. The chain couples TRBV4-2 to TRBJ2-1; a weak D match, TRBD2 (6 bases). V gave up 1 base and J gave up 1 base, with 14 bases separating them. CDR1 and CDR2 (germline): LGHNA, YNFKEQ. CDR3 length equals 17 residues. CDR3 sequence reads: CASSQGGLASSYNEQFF. DNA of the CDR3: TGTGCCAGCAGCCAAGGGGGTCTAGCGAGTTCCTACAATGAGCAGTTCTTC.

This clonotype was seen ten or more times. The J gene is TRBJ1-5, the V gene TRBV11-2, with a tentative D call TRBD1 (5 bases). The V and J ends lost 4 bases and 3 bases respectively, with 10 bases between them. CDR3 length equals 14 residues. CDR1 and CDR2 (germline): SGHAT, FQNNGV. CDR3 DNA sequence: TGTGCCAGCAGCTCTACAGGAATCAATCAGCCCCAGCATTTT. Protein sequence: CASSSTGINQPQHF. Filled out from reference TRBV11-2 and TRBJ1-5, the complete variable domain reads EAGVAQSPRYKIIEKRQSVAFWCNPISGHATLYWYQQILGQGPKLLIQFQNNGVVDDSQLPKDRFSAERLKGVDSTLKIQPAKLEDSAVYLCASSSTGINQPQHFGDGTRLSIL.

This clonotype showed up many times. The chain has TRBV6-5 and TRBJ1-3; perhaps TRBD1 as D (6 bases). Per the germline V gene, CDR1 is MNHEY and CDR2 is SVGAGI. V shed 6 bases and J shed 0 bases, with 9 bases lying between them. The CDR3 runs 14 residues. The CDR3 protein is CASSGTTSGNTIYF. The CDR3 nucleotides are TGTGCCAGCAGCGGGACAACCTCTGGAAACACCATATATTTT.

In this sample, this clonotype turned up many times. The J gene is TRBJ1-5, the V gene TRBV2; D not resolved. The CDR3 sequence is 15 residues long. CDR1 and CDR2 (germline): SNHLY, FYNNEI. Trimming left V 4 bases short and J 4 bases short, with 14 bases between. The CDR3 nucleotides read TGTGCCAGCAGTGTGGGAGGGAAGGGTAATCAGCCCCAGCATTTT. Protein: CASSVGGKGNQPQHF.

Of note for this clonotype: This likely comes from a read error, as the CDR3 has no conserved phenylalanine or tryptophan at its end. This chain joins TRBV11-2 and TRBJ1-4, with a possible D match to TRBD1 (5 bases). This CDR3 contains 16 residues. Germline CDR1 is SGHAT and CDR2 is FQNNGV. Trimming removed 3 bases from V and 4 bases from J, with 15 bases in between. The CDR3 DNA reads as TGTGCCAGCAGCTTTAGGGTACAGGCGATTAATGAAAAACTGTTTTGT. Amino acids: CASSFRVQAINEKLFC.